This T cell receptor (beta chain) comes out of a study of molecular identifiers for immune sequencing clone quantification. It was with previously described methods and listed TCR primers that bulk TCR libraries were made. One entry per CDR3 protein results from TCRdb running MiXCR on the PCR reads. The repertoire has fewer than 350,000 distinct CDR3 sequences, 20% to 25% of them found once; the top ten carry 0.75% to 0.85%. Study-level points and caveats: One cell's worth of spiked Jurkat TCR RNA was reportedly detectable among approximately 990,000 naive cells. Under 1% of molecules in naive cells, but over 99% of effector molecules, belonged to clones above 20 RNA copies.

With regard to this clonotype: Its antigen is unknown.

Sorting captured naive CD8 T cells as CD8+CD4-CCR7+CD45RA+. Germline V gene lookup returns CDR1 MNHNS and CDR2 SASEGT. The CDR3 is 15 amino acids. Trimming cost V 3 bases and J 3 bases, with 15 bases left between them. Sequenced sample: naive CD8+ T cells from blood, with Jurkat cell RNA spiked in. Subset meaning: FACS-sorted CD8+CD4-CCR7+CD45RA+ naive T cells. The rearrangement joins TRBV6-1 to TRBJ2-7; the D gene is possibly TRBD1 (6 bases). The receptor's source is a human donor in good health. Some libraries in this study had Jurkat cell RNA spiked in. The DNA of the CDR3 is TGTGCCAGCAGTGAGGGACACGGTTTGGTCTACGAGCAGTACTTC. Amino acid sequence: CASSEGHGLVYEQYF.